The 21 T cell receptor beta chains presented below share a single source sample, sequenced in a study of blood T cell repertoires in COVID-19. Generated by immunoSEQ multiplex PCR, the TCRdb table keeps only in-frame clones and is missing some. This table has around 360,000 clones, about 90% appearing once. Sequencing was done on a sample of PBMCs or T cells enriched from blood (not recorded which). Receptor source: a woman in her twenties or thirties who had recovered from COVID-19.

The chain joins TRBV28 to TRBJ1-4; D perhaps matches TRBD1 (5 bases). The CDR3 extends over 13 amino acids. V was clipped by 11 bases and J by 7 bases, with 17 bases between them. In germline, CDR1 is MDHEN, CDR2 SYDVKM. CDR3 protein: CAARAGWGEKLFF. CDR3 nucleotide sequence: TGTGCCGCCAGGGCAGGGTGGGGTGAAAAACTGTTTTTT.

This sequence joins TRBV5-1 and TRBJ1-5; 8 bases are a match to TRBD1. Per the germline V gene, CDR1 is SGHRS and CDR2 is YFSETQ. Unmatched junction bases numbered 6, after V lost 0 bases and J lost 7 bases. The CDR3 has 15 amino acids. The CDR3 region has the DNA TGCGCCAGCAGCTTGGCCGGACAGGGCGGACAGCCCCAGCATTTT. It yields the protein CASSLAGQGGQPQHF.

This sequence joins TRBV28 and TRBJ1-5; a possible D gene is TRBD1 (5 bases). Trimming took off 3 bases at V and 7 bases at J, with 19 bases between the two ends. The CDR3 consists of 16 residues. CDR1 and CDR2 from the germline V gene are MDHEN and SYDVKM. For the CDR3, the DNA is TGTGCCAGCAGTTTTTCTGGGCAGGGCTCCTCCCAGCCCCAGCATTTT. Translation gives CASSFSGQGSSQPQHF.

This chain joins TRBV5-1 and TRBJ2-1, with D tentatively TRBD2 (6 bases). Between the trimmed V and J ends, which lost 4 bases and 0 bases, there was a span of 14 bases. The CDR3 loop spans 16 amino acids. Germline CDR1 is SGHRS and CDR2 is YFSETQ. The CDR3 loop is CASSTLASSSYNEQFF. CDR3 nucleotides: TGCGCCAGCAGCACCCTAGCGTCGAGCTCCTACAATGAGCAGTTCTTC.

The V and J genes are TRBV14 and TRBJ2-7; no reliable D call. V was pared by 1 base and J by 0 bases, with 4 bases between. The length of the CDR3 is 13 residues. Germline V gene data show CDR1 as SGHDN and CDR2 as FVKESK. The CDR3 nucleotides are TGTGCCAGCAGCCAAGCTATCTCCTACGAGCAGTACTTC. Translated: CASSQAISYEQYF. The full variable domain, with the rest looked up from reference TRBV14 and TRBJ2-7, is EAGVTQFPSHSVIEKGQTVTLRCDPISGHDNLYWYRRVMGKEIKFLLHFVKESKQDESGMPNNRFLAERTGGTYSTLKVQPAELEDSGVYFCASSQAISYEQYFGPGTRLTVT.

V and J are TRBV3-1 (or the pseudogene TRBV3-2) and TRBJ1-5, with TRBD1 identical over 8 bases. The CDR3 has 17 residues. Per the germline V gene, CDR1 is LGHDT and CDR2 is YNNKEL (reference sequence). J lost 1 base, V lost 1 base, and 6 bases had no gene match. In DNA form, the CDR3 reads TGTGCCAGCAGCCAAGGTGGACAGGGCAAGAGCAATCAGCCCCAGCATTTT. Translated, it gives CASSQGGQGKSNQPQHF.

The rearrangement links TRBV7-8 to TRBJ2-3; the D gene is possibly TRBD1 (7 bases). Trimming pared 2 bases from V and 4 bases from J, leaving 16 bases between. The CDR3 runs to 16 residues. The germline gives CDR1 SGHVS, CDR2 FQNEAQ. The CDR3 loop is CASSLFGGGLADTQYF. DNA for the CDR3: TGTGCCAGCAGCTTATTTGGAGGGGGCTTGGCAGATACGCAGTATTTT.

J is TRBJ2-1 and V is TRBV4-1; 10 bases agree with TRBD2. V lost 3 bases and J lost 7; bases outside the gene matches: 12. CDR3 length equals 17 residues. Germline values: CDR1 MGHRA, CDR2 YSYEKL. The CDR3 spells CASSHDPLAGSSNEQFF. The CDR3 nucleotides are TGCGCCAGCAGCCACGATCCACTAGCGGGATCATCGAATGAGCAGTTCTTC.

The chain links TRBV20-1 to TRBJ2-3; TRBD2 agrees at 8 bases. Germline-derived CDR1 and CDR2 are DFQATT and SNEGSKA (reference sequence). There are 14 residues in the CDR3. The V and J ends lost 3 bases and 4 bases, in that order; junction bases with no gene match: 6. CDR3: CSASVAGPPDTQYF. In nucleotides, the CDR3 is TGCAGTGCTAGTGTAGCGGGGCCCCCAGATACGCAGTATTTT.

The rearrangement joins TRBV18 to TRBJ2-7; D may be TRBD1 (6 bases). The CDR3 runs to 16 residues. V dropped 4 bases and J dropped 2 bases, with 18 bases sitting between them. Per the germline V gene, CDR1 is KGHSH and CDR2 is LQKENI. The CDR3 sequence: CASSLLSMDRAYEQYF. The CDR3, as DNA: TGTGCCAGCTCACTGCTCTCCATGGACAGAGCCTACGAGCAGTACTTC.

CDR3 region: CASSLAEAGATDTQYF. In DNA form, the CDR3 reads TGCGCCAGCAGCTTGGCCGAAGCGGGGGCTACAGATACGCAGTATTTT. The chain has TRBV5-1 and TRBJ2-3; 8 positions agree with TRBD2. V trimming: 0 bases; J trimming: 3 bases; junction bases outside the gene matches: 6. The CDR3 covers 16 residues. Germline CDR1 SGHRS, CDR2 YFSETQ.

CDR3 nucleotide sequence: TGTGCCATCAGTGAGCACCGGGGGGGGCTCGGAAACATTCAGTACTTC. It specifies CAISEHRGGLGNIQYF. The J gene is TRBJ2-4, the V gene TRBV10-3; the match to TRBD2 covers 8 bases. The CDR3 is made up of 16 amino acids. Unmatched junction bases numbered 9, after V lost 2 bases and J lost 6 bases. Looked up from germline, CDR1 is ENHRY and CDR2 is SYGVKD.

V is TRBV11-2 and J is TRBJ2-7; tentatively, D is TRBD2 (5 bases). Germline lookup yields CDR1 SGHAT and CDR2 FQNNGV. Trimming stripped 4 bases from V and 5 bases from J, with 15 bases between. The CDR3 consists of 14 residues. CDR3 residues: CASSSLAGVNEQYF. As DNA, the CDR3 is TGTGCCAGCAGCTCTCTGGCGGGCGTCAACGAGCAGTACTTC.

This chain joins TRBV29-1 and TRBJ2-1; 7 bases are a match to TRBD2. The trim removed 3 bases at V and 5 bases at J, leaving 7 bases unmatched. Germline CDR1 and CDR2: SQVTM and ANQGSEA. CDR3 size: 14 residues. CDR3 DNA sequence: TGCAGCGTTGATCGGTCTAGCGGCGACAATGAGCAGTTCTTC. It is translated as CSVDRSSGDNEQFF.

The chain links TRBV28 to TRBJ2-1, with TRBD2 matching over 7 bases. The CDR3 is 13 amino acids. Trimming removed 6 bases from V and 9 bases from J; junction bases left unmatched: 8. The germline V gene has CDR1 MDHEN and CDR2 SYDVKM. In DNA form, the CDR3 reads TGTGCCAGCAGCCCCGGACTAGGTCCTGAGCAGTTCTTC. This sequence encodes CASSPGLGPEQFF.

The CDR3 DNA sequence: TGTGCCAGCAGTGAAGCTTACAGGGAAAACTATGGCTACACCTTC. It encodes CASSEAYRENYGYTF. The chain is built from TRBV6-1 and TRBJ1-2; maybe TRBD1 (6 bases). The CDR3 loop spans 15 amino acids. Germline V gene lookup returns CDR1 MNHNS and CDR2 SASEGT. The V end lost 0 bases, the J end lost 2 bases, and 10 bases lay between the germline ends.

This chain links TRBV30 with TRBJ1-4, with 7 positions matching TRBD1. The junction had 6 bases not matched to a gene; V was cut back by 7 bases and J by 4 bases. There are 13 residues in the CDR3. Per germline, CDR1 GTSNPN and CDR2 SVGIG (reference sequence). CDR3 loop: CASRDSYNEKLFF. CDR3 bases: TGTGCCTCCCGGGACAGCTATAATGAAAAACTGTTTTTT.

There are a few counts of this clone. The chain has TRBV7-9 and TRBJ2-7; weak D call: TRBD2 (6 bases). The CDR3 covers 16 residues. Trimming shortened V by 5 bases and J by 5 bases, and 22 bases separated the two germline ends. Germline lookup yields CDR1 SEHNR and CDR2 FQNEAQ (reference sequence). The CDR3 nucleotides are TGTGCCAGCAGCAACACTCCGGGACTCCCCGGGGACGAGCAGTACTTC. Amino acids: CASSNTPGLPGDEQYF.

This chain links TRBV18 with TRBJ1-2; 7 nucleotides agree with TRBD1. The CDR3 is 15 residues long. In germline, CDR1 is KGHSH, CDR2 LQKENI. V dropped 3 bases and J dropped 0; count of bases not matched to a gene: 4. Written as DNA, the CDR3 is TGTGCCAGCTCACCGACGGGACAGACTAACTATGGCTACACCTTC. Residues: CASSPTGQTNYGYTF.

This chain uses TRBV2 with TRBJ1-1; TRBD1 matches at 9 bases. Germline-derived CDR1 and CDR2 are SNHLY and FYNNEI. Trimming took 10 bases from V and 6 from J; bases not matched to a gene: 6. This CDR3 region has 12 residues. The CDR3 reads CATSDRGPEAFF. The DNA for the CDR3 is TGTGCCACCTCGGACAGGGGCCCTGAAGCTTTCTTT.

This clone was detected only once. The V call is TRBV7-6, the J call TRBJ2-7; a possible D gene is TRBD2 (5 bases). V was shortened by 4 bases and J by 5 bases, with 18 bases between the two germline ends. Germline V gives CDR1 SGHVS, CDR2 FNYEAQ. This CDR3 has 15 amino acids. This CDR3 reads CASSSPLTGYHEQYF. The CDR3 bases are TGTGCCAGCAGCTCTCCCTTAACGGGGTACCACGAGCAGTACTTC.